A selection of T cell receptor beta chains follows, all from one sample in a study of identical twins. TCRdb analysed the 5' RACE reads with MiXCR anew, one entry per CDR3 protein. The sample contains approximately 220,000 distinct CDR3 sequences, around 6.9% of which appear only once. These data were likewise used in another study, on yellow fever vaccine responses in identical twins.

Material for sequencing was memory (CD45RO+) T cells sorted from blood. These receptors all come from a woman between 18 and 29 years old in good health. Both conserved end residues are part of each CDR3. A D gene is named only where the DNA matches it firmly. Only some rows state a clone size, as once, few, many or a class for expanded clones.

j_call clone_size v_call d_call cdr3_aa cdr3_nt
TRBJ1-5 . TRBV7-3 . CASSLRGGEPQHF TGTGCCAGCAGCTTACGGGGCGGGGAGCCCCAGCATTTT
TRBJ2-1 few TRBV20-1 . CSVGTPDEQFF TGCAGTGTCGGGACTCCCGACGAGCAGTTCTTC
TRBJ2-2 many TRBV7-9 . CASSLVGSIRTGELFF TGTGCCAGCAGCTTAGTAGGGTCGATCCGGACCGGGGAGCTGTTTTTT
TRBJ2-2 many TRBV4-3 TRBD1 CASSQRTGVNTGELFF TGCGCCAGCAGCCAACGGACAGGGGTGAACACCGGGGAGCTGTTTTTT
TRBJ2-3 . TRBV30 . CAWSLRVSTDTQYF TGTGCCTGGAGTCTTAGGGTTAGCACAGATACGCAGTATTTT
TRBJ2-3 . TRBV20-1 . CSARDPGPYRTDTQYF TGCAGTGCTAGAGACCCGGGACCGTACCGCACAGATACGCAGTATTTT
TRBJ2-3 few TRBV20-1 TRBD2 CSASEASGSTDTQYF TGCAGTGCTAGTGAGGCTAGCGGCAGCACAGATACGCAGTATTTT
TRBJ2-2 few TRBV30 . CAWSVVREPGELFF TGTGCCTGGAGTGTGGTACGGGAACCCGGGGAGCTGTTTTTT
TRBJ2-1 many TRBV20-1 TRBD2 CSARDVTGLAGGPRYNEQFF TGCAGTGCTAGAGATGTTACCGGACTAGCGGGAGGGCCTCGGTACAATGAGCAGTTCTTC
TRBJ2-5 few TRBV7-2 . CASSFQVEYGTQYF TGTGCCAGCAGCTTTCAAGTAGAGTATGGGACCCAGTACTTC
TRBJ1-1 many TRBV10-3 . CAISRPTGNTEAFF TGTGCCATCAGCCGCCCGACTGGGAACACTGAAGCTTTCTTT
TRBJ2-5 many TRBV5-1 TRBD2 CASSLVLAGETQYF TGCGCCAGCAGCTTGGTACTAGCGGGGGAGACCCAGTACTTC
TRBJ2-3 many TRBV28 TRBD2 CASSLSGLAEDPDTQYF TGTGCCAGCAGTTTATCGGGACTAGCGGAAGACCCAGATACGCAGTATTTT
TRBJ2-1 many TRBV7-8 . CASSPRPGEQFF TGTGCCAGCAGCCCCCGTCCGGGTGAGCAGTTCTTC
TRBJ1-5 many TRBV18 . CASSPNGGQPQHF TGTGCCAGCTCACCTAACGGCGGGCAGCCCCAGCATTTT
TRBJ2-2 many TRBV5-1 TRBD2 CASSPWTRSNTGELFF TGCGCCAGCAGCCCTTGGACTAGATCGAACACCGGGGAGCTGTTTTTT
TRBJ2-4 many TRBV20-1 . CSAMLEMSKNIQYF TGCAGTGCTATGCTAGAGATGTCCAAAAACATTCAGTACTTC
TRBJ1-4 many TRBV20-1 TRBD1 CSASTGGLGEKLFF TGCAGTGCTTCCACAGGGGGCCTAGGGGAAAAACTGTTTTTT
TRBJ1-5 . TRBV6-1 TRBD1 CASSGTGGPQPQHF TGTGCCAGCAGTGGGACAGGGGGCCCTCAGCCCCAGCATTTT
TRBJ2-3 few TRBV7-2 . CASSPRWEDTQYF TGTGCCAGCAGCCCCCGGTGGGAAGATACGCAGTATTTT
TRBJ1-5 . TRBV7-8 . CASSLVRGSNQPQHF TGTGCCAGCAGCTTAGTGCGGGGTAGCAATCAGCCCCAGCATTTT
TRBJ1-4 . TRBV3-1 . CASSQDSGSRNEKLFF TGTGCCAGCAGCCAAGACTCCGGATCAAGAAATGAAAAACTGTTTTTT
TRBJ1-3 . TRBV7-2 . CASSRDYSGNTIYF TGTGCCAGCAGCCGGGACTACTCTGGAAACACCATATATTTT
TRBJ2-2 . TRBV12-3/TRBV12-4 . CASSLDLGGPGELFF TGTGCCAGCAGTTTAGATCTAGGTGGGCCCGGGGAGCTGTTTTTT
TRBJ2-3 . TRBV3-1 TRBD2 CASSQELLAGGPIDTQYF TGTGCCAGCAGCCAAGAGTTACTAGCGGGAGGGCCAATAGATACGCAGTATTTT
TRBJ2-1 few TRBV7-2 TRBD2 CASSSTGTSGRGEQFF TGTGCCAGCAGTTCAACCGGGACTAGCGGGAGAGGTGAGCAGTTCTTC
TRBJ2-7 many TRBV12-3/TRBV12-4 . CASRYREAYEQYF TGTGCCAGCAGATACAGGGAGGCTTACGAGCAGTACTTC
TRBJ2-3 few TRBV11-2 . CASSSAGTDTQYF TGTGCCAGCAGCTCAGCGGGCACAGATACGCAGTATTTT
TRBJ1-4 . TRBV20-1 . CSASTANWELFF TGCAGTGCTAGCACTGCAAATTGGGAACTGTTTTTT
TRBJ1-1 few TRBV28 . CASSLSGHGMNTEAFF TGTGCCAGCAGTTTATCAGGTCACGGAATGAACACTGAAGCTTTCTTT
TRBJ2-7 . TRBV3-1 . CASSQGGISYEQYF TGTGCCAGCAGCCAAGGAGGGATCTCCTACGAGCAGTACTTC
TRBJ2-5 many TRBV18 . CASSPAGGGETQYF TGTGCCAGCTCACCGGCCGGTGGCGGGGAGACCCAGTACTTC
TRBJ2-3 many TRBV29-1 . CSVGRTASTDTQYF TGCAGCGTTGGAAGGACAGCCAGCACAGATACGCAGTATTTT
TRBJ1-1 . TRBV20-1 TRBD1 CSASGTDKAFF TGCAGTGCTAGCGGGACAGATAAAGCTTTCTTT
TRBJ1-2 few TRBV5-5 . CASSLAGLSIGYTF TGTGCCAGCAGCTTGGCGGGGCTGAGTATCGGCTACACCTTC
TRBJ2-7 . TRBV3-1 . CASSHDLGYEQYF TGTGCCAGCAGCCACGACCTGGGATACGAGCAGTACTTC
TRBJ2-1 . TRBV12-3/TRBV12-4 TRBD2 CASSSTGLAGPNEQFF TGTGCCAGCAGTTCAACCGGACTAGCGGGCCCCAATGAGCAGTTCTTC
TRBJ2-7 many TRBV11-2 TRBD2 CASSSDPASGGIVGEQYF TGTGCCAGCAGCTCAGACCCCGCTAGCGGGGGAATCGTCGGCGAGCAGTACTTC
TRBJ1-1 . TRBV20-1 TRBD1 CSAEQGKEAFF TGCAGTGCTGAACAGGGGAAGGAGGCTTTCTTT
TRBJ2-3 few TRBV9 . CASSVLTQGTQYF TGTGCCAGCAGCGTTCTAACTCAGGGGACGCAGTATTTT
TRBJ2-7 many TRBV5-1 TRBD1 CASSLRQGPRGEQYF TGCGCCAGCAGCTTAAGACAGGGGCCACGAGGGGAGCAGTACTTC
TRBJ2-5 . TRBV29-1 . CSVAGNQETQYF TGCAGCGTTGCGGGCAACCAAGAGACCCAGTACTTC
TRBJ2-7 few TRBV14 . CASSRGQTTYEQYF TGTGCCAGCAGCCGGGGTCAGACGACATACGAGCAGTACTTC
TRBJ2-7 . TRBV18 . CASSPTTVIEQYF TGTGCCAGCTCACCCACCACAGTTATTGAGCAGTACTTC
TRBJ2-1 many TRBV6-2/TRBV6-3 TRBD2 CASSYWGTSGSWNEQFF TGTGCCAGCAGTTACTGGGGGACTAGCGGGAGTTGGAATGAGCAGTTCTTC
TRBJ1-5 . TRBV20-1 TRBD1 CSARDPRTGGVVSNQPQHF TGCAGTGCTAGAGATCCCCGGACAGGGGGGGTCGTTAGCAATCAGCCCCAGCATTTT
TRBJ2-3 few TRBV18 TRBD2 CASSPSGSVGDTQYF TGTGCCAGCTCACCAAGCGGGAGTGTCGGCGATACGCAGTATTTT